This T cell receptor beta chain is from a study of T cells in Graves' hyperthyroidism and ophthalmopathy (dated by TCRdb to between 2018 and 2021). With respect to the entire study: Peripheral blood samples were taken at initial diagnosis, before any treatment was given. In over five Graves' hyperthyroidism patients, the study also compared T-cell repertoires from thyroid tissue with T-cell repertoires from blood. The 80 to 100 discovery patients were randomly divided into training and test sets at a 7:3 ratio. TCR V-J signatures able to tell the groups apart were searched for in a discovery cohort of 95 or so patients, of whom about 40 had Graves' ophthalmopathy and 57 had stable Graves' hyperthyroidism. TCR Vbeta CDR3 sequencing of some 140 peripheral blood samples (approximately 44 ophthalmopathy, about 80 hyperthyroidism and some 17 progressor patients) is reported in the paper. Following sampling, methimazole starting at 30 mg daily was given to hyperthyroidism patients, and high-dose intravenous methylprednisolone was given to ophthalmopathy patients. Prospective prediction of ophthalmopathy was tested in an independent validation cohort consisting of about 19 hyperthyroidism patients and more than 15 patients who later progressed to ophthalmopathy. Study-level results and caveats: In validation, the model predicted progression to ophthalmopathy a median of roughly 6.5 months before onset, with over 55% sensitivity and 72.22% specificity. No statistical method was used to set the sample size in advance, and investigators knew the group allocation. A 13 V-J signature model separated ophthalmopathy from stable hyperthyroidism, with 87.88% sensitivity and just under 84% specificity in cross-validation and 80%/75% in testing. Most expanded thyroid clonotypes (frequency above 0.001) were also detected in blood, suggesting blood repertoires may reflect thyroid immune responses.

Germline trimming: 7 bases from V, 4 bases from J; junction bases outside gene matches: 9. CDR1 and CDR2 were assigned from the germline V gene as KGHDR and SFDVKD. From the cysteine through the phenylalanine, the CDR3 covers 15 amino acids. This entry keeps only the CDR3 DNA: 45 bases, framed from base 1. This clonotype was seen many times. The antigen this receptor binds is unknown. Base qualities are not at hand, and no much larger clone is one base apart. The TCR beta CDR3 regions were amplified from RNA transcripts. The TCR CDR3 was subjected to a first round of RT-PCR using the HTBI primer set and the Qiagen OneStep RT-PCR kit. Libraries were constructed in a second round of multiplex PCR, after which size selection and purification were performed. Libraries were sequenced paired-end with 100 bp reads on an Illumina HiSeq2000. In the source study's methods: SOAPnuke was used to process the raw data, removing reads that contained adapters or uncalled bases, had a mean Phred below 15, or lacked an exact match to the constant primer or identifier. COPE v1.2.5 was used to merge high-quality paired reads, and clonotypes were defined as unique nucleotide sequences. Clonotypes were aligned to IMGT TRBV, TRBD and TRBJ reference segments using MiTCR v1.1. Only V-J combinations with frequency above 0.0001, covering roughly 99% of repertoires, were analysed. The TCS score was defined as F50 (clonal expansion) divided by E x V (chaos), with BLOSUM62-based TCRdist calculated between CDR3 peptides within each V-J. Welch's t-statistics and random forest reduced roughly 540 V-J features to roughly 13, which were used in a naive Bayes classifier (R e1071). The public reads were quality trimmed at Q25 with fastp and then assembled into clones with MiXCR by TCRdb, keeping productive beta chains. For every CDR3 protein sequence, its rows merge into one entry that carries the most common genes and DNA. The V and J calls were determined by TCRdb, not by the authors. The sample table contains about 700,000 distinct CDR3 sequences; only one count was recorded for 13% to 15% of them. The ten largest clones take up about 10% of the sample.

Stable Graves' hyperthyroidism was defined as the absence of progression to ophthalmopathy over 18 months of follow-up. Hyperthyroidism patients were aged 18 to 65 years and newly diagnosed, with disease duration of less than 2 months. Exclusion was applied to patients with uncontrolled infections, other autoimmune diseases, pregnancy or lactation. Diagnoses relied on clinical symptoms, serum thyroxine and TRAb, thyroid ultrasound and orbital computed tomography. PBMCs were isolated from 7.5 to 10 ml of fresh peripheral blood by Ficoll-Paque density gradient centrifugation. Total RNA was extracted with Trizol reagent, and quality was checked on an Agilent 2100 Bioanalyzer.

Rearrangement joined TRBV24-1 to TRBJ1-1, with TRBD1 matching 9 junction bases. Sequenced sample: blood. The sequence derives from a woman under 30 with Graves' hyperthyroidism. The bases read TGTGCCACCAGAGGGACAGGGACCGTGTTCACTGAAGCTTTCTTT. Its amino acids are CATRGTGTVFTEAFF.